This T cell receptor (beta chain) was sequenced for a study of cytomegalovirus exposure and HLA in healthy donors. PCR involved 60 Vbeta and 13 Jbeta primers. Profiled with immunoSEQ multiplex PCR; TCRdb holds only in-frame clones, not every one. The sample carries roughly 62,000 clones, 60% to 80% recorded once. Germline V gene data show CDR1 as SGHRS and CDR2 as YFSETQ. Trimming left V 5 bases short and J 5 bases short, with 17 bases between. The CDR3 is 14 residues long. Sequenced: PBMCs. The chain employs TRBV5-1 and TRBJ2-7; D may be TRBD2 (6 bases). This TCR came from a woman in her 40s in good health and CMV-seropositive. The CDR3 region has the DNA TGCGCCAGCAGACTCCAGGCCGGGACTGACGAGCAGTACTTC. Its protein is CASRLQAGTDEQYF.